The 18 T cell receptor beta chains reported below all come from one sample, sequenced in a study of blood T cell repertoires in COVID-19. Sequenced by immunoSEQ multiplex PCR; TCRdb stores in-frame clones only, minus some. The sample records roughly 200,000 clones, approximately 86% being singletons. Specimen: PBMCs or T cells enriched from blood (not recorded which). These receptors were taken from a woman between 25 and 40 years old who had been exposed to COVID-19.

The chain recombines TRBV6-5 with TRBJ2-5; 12 bases align to TRBD2. The CDR3 totals 16 residues. V was pared by 4 bases and J by 5 bases, with 8 bases of the junction left unmatched. The germline CDR1 and CDR2 sequences are MNHEY and SVGAGI. The CDR3: CASSLLAGGRGETQYF. In nucleotides, the CDR3 is TGTGCCAGCAGTTTACTAGCGGGGGGTCGAGGGGAGACCCAGTACTTC.

The V and J genes are TRBV19 and TRBJ1-2, with 8 bases identical to TRBD1. The trim removed 5 bases at V and 3 bases at J, leaving 5 bases unmatched. Germline loops: CDR1 LNHDA, CDR2 SQIVND (reference sequence). The CDR3 has 14 residues. CDR3 residues: CASSGTGGYYGYTF. The CDR3 bases are TGTGCCAGTAGTGGTACAGGGGGGTACTATGGCTACACCTTC.

The genes are TRBV7-3 and TRBJ1-2; 9 bases match TRBD1. This CDR3 has 13 residues. The V segment lost 5 bases and the J segment 4 bases; nucleotides outside the gene matches: 2. Germline V gives CDR1 SGHTA, CDR2 FQGTGA. CDR3 sequence reads: CASSRTGVYGYTF. DNA for the CDR3: TGTGCCAGCAGCCGGACAGGGGTCTATGGCTACACCTTC.

The chain combines TRBV5-1 with TRBJ1-5, with D possibly matching TRBD1 (6 bases). Germline CDR1 reads SGHRS; CDR2 reads YFSETQ. The CDR3 has 13 residues. V dropped 5 bases and J dropped 3 bases, with 9 bases sitting between them. CDR3 DNA: TGCGCCAGCAGTCCAGGGGACAATCAGCCCCAGCATTTT. Protein sequence: CASSPGDNQPQHF.

V gene TRBV19 combines with J gene TRBJ2-7; D may be TRBD1 (6 bases). This CDR3 comprises 13 residues. CDR1 and CDR2 (germline): LNHDA, SQIVND (reference sequence). Between the trimmed V and J ends, which lost 6 bases and 9 bases, there was a span of 18 bases. CDR3 sequence (DNA): TGTGCCAGTAGCAAGGACGGGCTCAGGGGGCAGTACTTC. It yields the protein CASSKDGLRGQYF.

This clone has just one count. V usage is TRBV2 and J usage is TRBJ1-2; 7 bases map to TRBD1. The V segment lost 6 bases and the J segment 8 bases; nucleotides outside the gene matches: 18. The CDR3 is 16 residues long. CDR1 and CDR2 from the germline V gene are SNHLY and FYNNEI. CDR3 nucleotide sequence: TGTGCCAGCAGGGAGCTAACAGGGGCGGGTGTCGGAGGCTACACCTTC. Amino acid sequence: CASRELTGAGVGGYTF. Combining the CDR3 with reference TRBV2 and TRBJ1-2 gives the whole variable domain EPEVTQTPSHQVTQMGQEVILRCVPISNHLYFYWYRQILGQKVEFLVSFYNNEISEKSEIFDDQFSVERPDGSNFTLKIRSTKLEDSAMYFCASRELTGAGVGGYTFGSGTRLTVV.

This clone was seen a handful of times. The chain has TRBV2 and TRBJ1-4, with 8 bases identical to TRBD1. Trimming cost V 4 bases and J 12 bases; bases outside gene matches: 10. The CDR3 runs to 14 residues. Germline values: CDR1 SNHLY, CDR2 FYNNEI. The chain's CDR3 is CASSVDRGFGELFF. CDR3 nucleotides: TGTGCCAGCAGTGTTGACAGGGGCTTTGGGGAACTGTTTTTT.

The V and J genes are TRBV6-1 and TRBJ2-2; 7 bases fit TRBD1. CDR1 MNHNS and CDR2 SASEGT come from the germline V gene. The CDR3 loop spans 16 amino acids. V lost 4 bases and J lost 5; bases outside the gene matches: 10. The CDR3 nucleotides read TGTGCCAGCAGTGGAGACAGGGCGCCGGCTACCGGGGAGCTGTTTTTT. Protein sequence: CASSGDRAPATGELFF.

V gene TRBV30 combines with J gene TRBJ1-5; D unclear. The germline V gene encodes CDR1 GTSNPN and CDR2 SVGIG (reference sequence). The V gene lost 5 bases and the J gene lost 4 bases, with 6 bases spanning the gap. CDR3 length equals 11 residues. The CDR3: CAWGQNQPQHF. In DNA form, the CDR3 reads TGTGCCTGGGGGCAGAATCAGCCCCAGCATTTT. The entire variable domain, with the rest obtained from reference TRBV30 and TRBJ1-5, is as follows: SQTIHQWPATLVQPVGSPLSLECTVEGTSNPNLYWYRQAAGRGLQLLFYSVGIGQISSEVPQNLSASRPQDRQFILSSKKLLLSDSGFYLCAWGQNQPQHFGDGTRLSIL.

The chain employs TRBV11-3 and TRBJ1-4; D remains ambiguous. Trimming shortened V by 2 bases and J by 4 bases, and 8 bases separated the two germline ends. The CDR3 is 14 amino acids. CDR1 and CDR2 from the germline V gene are SGHNT and YENEEA. This CDR3 reads CASSLRGLNEKLFF. The CDR3 DNA is TGTGCCAGCAGCTTACGAGGGCTTAATGAAAAACTGTTTTTT.

The genes are TRBV6-2 or TRBV6-3 and TRBJ1-2; the D is unclear. This CDR3 comprises 13 residues. Germline values: CDR1 MNHEY, CDR2 SVGEGT. The ends were cut back, 5 bases at V and 0 bases at J, with 7 bases in the middle. The CDR3 loop reads CASSPSANYGYTF. The CDR3 DNA sequence: TGTGCCAGCAGTCCCTCAGCTAACTATGGCTACACCTTC.

In this sample, this clone turned up once. This rearrangement joins TRBV2 to TRBJ1-2, with D perhaps TRBD1 (5 bases). Between the trimmed V and J ends, which lost 5 bases and 5 bases, there was a span of 15 bases. There are 14 residues in the CDR3. Germline CDR1 reads SNHLY; CDR2 reads FYNNEI. The chain's CDR3 is CASSNLRGRYGYTF. The CDR3 region has the DNA TGTGCCAGCAGTAACCTAAGGGGAAGGTATGGCTACACCTTC.

The chain recombines TRBV5-1 with TRBJ2-7; a possible D gene is TRBD1 (6 bases). With 6 bases removed from V and 2 bases from J, the gap between germline ends came to 18 bases. CDR1 is SGHRS, CDR2 YFSETQ, per germline. This CDR3 contains 15 residues. The CDR3 DNA is TGCGCCAGCACCCGAGCGGACCCAGGGGCCTACGAGCAGTACTTC. This encodes CASTRADPGAYEQYF.

This chain links TRBV3-1 (or the pseudogene TRBV3-2) with TRBJ2-7; tentatively, D is TRBD1 (5 bases). Trimming cost V 0 bases and J 5 bases, with 14 bases left between them. CDR3 length: 15 amino acids. Germline V CDR1 and CDR2: LGHDT, YNNKEL (reference sequence). CDR3 region: CASSQDPAGRDEQYF. Written as DNA, the CDR3 is TGTGCCAGCAGCCAAGATCCGGCAGGGCGCGACGAGCAGTACTTC.

This clone showed up just a few times. V gene TRBV9 combines with J gene TRBJ1-2; perhaps TRBD1 as D (6 bases). Trimming removed 3 bases from V and 5 bases from J, with 17 bases in between. CDR3 size: 15 residues. The germline V gene has CDR1 SGDLS and CDR2 YYNGEE. The CDR3 region is CASSGLPDSPYGYTF. The DNA of the CDR3 is TGTGCCAGCAGCGGCCTACCGGACAGTCCGTATGGCTACACCTTC.

V gene TRBV7-8 combines with J gene TRBJ2-1, with 9 bases fitting TRBD2. There are 16 residues in the CDR3. Germline loops: CDR1 SGHVS, CDR2 FQNEAQ. V was pared by 0 bases and J by 8 bases, with 8 bases of the junction left unmatched. The CDR3 spells CASSLAPAGGRYEQFF. CDR3 nucleotide sequence: TGTGCCAGCAGCTTAGCGCCGGCGGGGGGGCGGTATGAGCAGTTCTTC.

The V gene is TRBV20-1, the J gene TRBJ1-1; tentative D call: TRBD1 (6 bases). CDR1 and CDR2 from the germline V gene are DFQATT and SNEGSKA (reference sequence). The CDR3 totals 12 residues. V was shortened by 3 bases and J by 5 bases, with 10 bases between the two germline ends. The CDR3 protein is CSASKGGTEAFF. The CDR3 coding sequence is TGCAGTGCTAGTAAGGGGGGGACTGAAGCTTTCTTT.

This chain connects TRBV19 to TRBJ1-4; 7 nucleotides align to TRBD1. Trimming cost V 5 bases and J 0 bases; bases outside gene matches: 6. CDR1 LNHDA and CDR2 SQIVND come from the germline V gene (reference sequence). The CDR3 spans 16 residues. The CDR3 DNA follows: TGTGCCAGTAGTGCTGACAGGGTGGCAACTAATGAAAAACTGTTTTTT. Its translation: CASSADRVATNEKLFF.